This TCR beta chain was sequenced for a study of blood T cell repertoires in COVID-19. This CDR3 spans 13 amino acids. The germline CDR1 and CDR2 sequences are SGHDT and YYEEEE. V shed 0 bases and J shed 6 bases, with 6 bases lying between them. The data were produced by immunoSEQ multiplex PCR, yet TCRdb's version contains in-frame clones alone and is incomplete. The sample includes around 700,000 clones, 85% to 90% of them seen just once. The origin of this receptor is a woman younger than 30 with acute or convalescent COVID-19. The rearrangement links TRBV5-6 to TRBJ2-2, with D perhaps TRBD2 (5 bases). Sequencing was performed on peripheral blood. CDR3 region: CASSLVLAGELFF. CDR3 nucleotide sequence: TGTGCCAGCAGCTTGGTACTAGCCGGGGAGCTGTTTTTT. The full variable domain, with the rest looked up from reference TRBV5-6 and TRBJ2-2, is DAGVTQSPTHLIKTRGQQVTLRCSPKSGHDTVSWYQQALGQGPQFIFQYYEEEERQRGNFPDRFSGHQFPNYSSELNVNALLLGDSALYLCASSLVLAGELFFGEGSRLTVL.